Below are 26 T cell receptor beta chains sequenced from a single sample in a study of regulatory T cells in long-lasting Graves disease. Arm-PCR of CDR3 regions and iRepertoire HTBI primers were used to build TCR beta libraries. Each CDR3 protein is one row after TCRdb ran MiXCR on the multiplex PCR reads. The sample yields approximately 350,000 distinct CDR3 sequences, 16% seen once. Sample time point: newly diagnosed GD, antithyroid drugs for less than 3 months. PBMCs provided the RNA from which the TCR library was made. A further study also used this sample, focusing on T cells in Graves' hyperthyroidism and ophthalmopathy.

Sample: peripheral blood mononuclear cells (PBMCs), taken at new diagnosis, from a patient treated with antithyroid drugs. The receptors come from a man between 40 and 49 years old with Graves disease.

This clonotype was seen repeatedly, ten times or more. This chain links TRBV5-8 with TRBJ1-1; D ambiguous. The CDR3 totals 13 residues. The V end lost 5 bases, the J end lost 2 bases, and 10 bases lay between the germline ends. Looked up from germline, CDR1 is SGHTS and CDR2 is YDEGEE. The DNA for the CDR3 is TGTGCCAGCAGGATGAGGGCTAACACTGAAGCTTTCTTT. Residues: CASRMRANTEAFF.

CDR3 nucleotide sequence: TGTGCCAGCAGCTTATTCTCCGGGGAGCTGTTTTTT. Its protein is CASSLFSGELFF. The V and J genes are TRBV7-2 and TRBJ2-2; D unresolved. Germline assignment: CDR1 SGHTA and CDR2 FQGNSA. The CDR3 has 12 amino acids. The V gene lost 2 bases and the J gene lost 6 bases, with 4 bases spanning the gap.

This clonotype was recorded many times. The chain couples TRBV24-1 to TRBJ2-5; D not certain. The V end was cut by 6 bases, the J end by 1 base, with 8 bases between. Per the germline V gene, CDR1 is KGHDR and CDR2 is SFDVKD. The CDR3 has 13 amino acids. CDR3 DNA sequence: TGTGCCACCAGTCAAGCTCCCCAAGAGACCCAGTACTTC. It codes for CATSQAPQETQYF.

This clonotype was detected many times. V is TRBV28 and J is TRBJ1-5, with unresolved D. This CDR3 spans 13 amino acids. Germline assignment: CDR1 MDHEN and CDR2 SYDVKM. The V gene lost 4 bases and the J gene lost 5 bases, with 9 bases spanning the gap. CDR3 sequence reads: CASSWVVDQPQHF. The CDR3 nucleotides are TGTGCCAGCAGTTGGGTGGTGGATCAGCCCCAGCATTTT.

CDR3 DNA: TGTGCCAGTAGTCCCGGACTAGCGGCAGGAGAGACCCAGTACTTC. Its protein is CASSPGLAAGETQYF. The chain has TRBV19 and TRBJ2-5, with 10 bases lining up with TRBD2. This CDR3 contains 15 residues. CDR1 LNHDA and CDR2 SQIVND come from the germline V gene (reference sequence). Trimming at V came to 5 bases and at J to 4 bases, leaving 7 bases not matched to a gene.

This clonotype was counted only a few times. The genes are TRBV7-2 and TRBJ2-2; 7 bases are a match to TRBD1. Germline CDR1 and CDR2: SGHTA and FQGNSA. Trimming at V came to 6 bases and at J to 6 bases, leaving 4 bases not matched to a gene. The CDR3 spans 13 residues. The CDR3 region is CASRETGPGELFF. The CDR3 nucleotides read TGTGCCAGCAGAGAGACAGGGCCCGGGGAGCTGTTTTTT.

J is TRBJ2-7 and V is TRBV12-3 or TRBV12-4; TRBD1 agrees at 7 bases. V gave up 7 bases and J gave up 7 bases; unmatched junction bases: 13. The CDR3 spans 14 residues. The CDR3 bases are TGTGCCAGCACCTCGGACAGGAAAAAAAGGGAGCAGTACTTC. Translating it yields CASTSDRKKREQYF.

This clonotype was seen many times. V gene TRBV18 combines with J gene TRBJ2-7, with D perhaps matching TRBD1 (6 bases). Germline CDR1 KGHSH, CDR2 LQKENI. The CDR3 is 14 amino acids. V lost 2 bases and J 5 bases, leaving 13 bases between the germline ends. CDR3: CASSPAGVLNEQYF. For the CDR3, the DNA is TGTGCCAGCTCACCAGCAGGGGTGCTGAACGAGCAGTACTTC.

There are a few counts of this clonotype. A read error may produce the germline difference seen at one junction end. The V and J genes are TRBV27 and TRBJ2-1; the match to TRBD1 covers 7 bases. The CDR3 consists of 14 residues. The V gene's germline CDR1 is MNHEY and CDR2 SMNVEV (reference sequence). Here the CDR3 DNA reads TGTGCCAGCGCGAAAGGGCAGGGGGTCAATGAGCAGTCCTTC. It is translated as CASAKGQGVNEQSF.

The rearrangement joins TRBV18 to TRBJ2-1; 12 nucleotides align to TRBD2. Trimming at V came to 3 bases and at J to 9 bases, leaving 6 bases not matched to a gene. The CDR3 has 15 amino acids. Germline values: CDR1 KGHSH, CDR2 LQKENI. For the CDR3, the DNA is TGTGCCAGCTCACCGTTTGCTAGCGGGGGGGTTGAGCAGTTCTTC. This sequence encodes CASSPFASGGVEQFF.

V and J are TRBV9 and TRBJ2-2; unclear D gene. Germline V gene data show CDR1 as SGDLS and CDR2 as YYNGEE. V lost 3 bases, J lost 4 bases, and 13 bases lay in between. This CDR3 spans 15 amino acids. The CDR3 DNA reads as TGTGCCAGCAGCGGACCTAATTGGAGCACCGGGGAGCTGTTTTTT. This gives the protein CASSGPNWSTGELFF.

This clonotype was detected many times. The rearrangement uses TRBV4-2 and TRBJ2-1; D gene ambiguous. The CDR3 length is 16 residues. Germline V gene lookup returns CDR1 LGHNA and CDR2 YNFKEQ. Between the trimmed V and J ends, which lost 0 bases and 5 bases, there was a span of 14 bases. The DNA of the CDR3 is TGTGCCAGCAGCCAAGATCCAAGAATAGCCCACAATGAGCAGTTCTTC. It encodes CASSQDPRIAHNEQFF.

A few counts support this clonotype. CDR3 sequence reads: CASSLKWGNFKRSYEQYF. The CDR3 region has the DNA TGTGCCAGCAGTTTAAAATGGGGGAATTTTAAACGCTCCTACGAGCAGTACTTC. The chain links TRBV28 to TRBJ2-7, with D perhaps assigned TRBD1 or TRBD2 (5 bases each). V was trimmed by 2 bases and J by 0 bases, leaving 20 bases between them. CDR1 is MDHEN, CDR2 SYDVKM, per germline. This CDR3 comprises 18 residues.

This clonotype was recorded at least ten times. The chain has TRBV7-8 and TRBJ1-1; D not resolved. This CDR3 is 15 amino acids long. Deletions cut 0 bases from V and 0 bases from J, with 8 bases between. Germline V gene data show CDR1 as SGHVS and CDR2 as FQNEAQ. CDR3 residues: CASSLARIMNTEAFF. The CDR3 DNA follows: TGTGCCAGCAGCTTAGCTCGCATCATGAACACTGAAGCTTTCTTT.

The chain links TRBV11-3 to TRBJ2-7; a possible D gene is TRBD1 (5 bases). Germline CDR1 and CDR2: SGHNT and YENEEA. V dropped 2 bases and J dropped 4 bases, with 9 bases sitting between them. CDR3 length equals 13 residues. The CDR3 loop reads CASSLIQGYEQYF. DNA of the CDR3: TGTGCCAGCAGCTTAATTCAGGGTTACGAGCAGTACTTC.

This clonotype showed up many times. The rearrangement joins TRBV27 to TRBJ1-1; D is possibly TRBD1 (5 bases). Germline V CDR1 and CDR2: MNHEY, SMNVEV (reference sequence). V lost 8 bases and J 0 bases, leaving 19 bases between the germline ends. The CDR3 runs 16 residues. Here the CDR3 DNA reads TGTGCCAGCTCCAATTACCTTCGGGGGTTGAACACTGAAGCTTTCTTT. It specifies CASSNYLRGLNTEAFF.

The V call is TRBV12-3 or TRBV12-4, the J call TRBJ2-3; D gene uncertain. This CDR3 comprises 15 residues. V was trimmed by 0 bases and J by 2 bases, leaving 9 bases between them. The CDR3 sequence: CASSLAGPDTDTQYF. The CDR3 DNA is TGTGCCAGCAGTTTAGCGGGTCCGGACACAGATACGCAGTATTTT.

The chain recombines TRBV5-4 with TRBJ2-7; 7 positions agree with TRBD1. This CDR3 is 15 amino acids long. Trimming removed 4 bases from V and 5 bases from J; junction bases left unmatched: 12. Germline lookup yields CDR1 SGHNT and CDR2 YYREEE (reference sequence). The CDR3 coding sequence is TGTGCCAGCAGCGGGTCGACAGGGAGTTTCGACGAGCAGTACTTC. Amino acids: CASSGSTGSFDEQYF.

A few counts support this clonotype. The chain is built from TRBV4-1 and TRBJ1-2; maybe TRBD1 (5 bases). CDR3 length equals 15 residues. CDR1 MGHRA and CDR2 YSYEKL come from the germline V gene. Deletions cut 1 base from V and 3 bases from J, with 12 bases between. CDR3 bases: TGCGCCAGCAGCCAAGTCGCCAGGGCCGACTATGGCTACACCTTC. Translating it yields CASSQVARADYGYTF.

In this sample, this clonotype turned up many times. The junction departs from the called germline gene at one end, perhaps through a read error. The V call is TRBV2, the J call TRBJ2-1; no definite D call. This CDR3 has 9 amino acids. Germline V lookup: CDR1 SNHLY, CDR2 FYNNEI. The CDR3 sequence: CASTPGPSF. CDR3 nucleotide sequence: TGTGCCAGCACCCCGGGCCCATCCTTC.

CDR3 nucleotides: TGTGCCAGCTCACCACCGTCGACAAGGGGGTCCTACGAGCAGTACTTC. It is translated as CASSPPSTRGSYEQYF. The chain uses TRBV18 and TRBJ2-7, with a tentative D call TRBD1 (6 bases). This CDR3 is 16 amino acids long. Trimming left V 0 bases short and J 1 base short, with 13 bases between. The germline V gene has CDR1 KGHSH and CDR2 LQKENI.

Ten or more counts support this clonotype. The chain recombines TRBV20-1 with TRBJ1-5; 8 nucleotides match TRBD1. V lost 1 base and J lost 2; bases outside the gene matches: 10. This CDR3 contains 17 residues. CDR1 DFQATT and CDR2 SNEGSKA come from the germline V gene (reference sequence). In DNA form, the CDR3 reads TGCAGTGCTAGAGCAGGGGGCGGCTTTGGGGGCAATCAGCCCCAGCATTTT. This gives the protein CSARAGGGFGGNQPQHF.

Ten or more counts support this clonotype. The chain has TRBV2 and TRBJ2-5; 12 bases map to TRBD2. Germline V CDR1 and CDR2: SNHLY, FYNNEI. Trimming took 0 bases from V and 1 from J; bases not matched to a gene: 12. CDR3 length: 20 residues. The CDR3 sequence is CASSEALPTRLAGAQETQYF. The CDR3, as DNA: TGTGCCAGCAGTGAAGCCCTCCCCACCCGACTAGCGGGGGCCCAAGAGACCCAGTACTTC.

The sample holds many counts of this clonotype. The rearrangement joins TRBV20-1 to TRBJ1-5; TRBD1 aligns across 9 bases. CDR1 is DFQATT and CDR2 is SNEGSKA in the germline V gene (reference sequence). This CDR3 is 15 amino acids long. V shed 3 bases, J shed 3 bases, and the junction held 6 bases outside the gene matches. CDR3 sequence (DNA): TGCAGTGCTAGGGAGACAGGGGGACACAATCAGCCCCAGCATTTT. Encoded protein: CSARETGGHNQPQHF.

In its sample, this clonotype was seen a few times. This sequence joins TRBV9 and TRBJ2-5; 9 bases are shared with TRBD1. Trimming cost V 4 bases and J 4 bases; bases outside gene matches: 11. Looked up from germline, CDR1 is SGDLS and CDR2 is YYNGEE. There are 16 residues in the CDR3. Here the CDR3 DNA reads TGTGCCAGCAGCCCCCGGACAGGGGAGGGGGGAGAGACCCAGTACTTC. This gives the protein CASSPRTGEGGETQYF. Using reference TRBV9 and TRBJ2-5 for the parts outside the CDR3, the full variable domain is DSGVTQTPKHLITATGQRVTLRCSPRSGDLSVYWYQQSLDQGLQFLIQYYNGEERAKGNILERFSAQQFPDLHSELNLSSLELGDSALYFCASSPRTGEGGETQYFGPGTRLLVL.

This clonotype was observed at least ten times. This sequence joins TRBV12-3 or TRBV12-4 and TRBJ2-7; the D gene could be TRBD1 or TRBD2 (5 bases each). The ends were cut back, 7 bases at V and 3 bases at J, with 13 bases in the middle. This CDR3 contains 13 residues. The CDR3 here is CASTPGRFYEQYF. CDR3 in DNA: TGTGCCAGCACCCCGGGGCGATTCTACGAGCAGTACTTC.